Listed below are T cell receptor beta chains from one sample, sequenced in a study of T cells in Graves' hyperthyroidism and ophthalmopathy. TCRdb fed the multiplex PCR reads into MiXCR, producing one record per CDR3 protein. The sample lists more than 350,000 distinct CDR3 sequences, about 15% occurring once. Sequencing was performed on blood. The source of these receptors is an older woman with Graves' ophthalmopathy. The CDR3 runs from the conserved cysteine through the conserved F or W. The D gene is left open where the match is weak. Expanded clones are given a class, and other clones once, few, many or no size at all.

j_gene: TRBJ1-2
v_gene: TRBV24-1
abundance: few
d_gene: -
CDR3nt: TGTGCCACCAGTGACCGATCTGACAACGGCTACACCTTC
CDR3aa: CATSDRSDNGYTF

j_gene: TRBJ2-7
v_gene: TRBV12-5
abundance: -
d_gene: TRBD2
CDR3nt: TGTGCTAGTGGTTTGGAGGCTAGCGGGAGTTACGAGCAGTACTTC
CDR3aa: CASGLEASGSYEQYF

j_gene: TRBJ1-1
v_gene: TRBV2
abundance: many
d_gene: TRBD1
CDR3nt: TGTGCCAGCCTTGGAGCGAGGGGGCGGACTGAAGCTTTCTTT
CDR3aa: CASLGARGRTEAFF

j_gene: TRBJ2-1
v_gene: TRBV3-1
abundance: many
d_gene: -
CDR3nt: TGTGCCAGCAGCCAAGAAATGGTGGGGGGCCCCTACAATGAGCAGTTCTTC
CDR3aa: CASSQEMVGGPYNEQFF

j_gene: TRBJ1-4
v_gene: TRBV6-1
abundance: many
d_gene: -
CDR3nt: TGTGCCAGCAGTAACCGGGACTCAACTAATGAAAAACTGTTTTTT
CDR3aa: CASSNRDSTNEKLFF

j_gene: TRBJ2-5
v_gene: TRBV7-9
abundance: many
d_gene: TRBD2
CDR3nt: TGTGCCAGCAGCTTCCCCGGACTAGCGGGAGAAGAGACCCAGTACTTC
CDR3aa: CASSFPGLAGEETQYF

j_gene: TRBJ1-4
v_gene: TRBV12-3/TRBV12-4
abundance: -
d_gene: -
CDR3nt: TGTGCCAGCAGTTTCTGGGGGGACACTAATGAAAAACTGTTTTTT
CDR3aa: CASSFWGDTNEKLFF

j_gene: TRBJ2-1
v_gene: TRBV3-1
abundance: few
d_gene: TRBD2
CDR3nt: TGTGCCAGCAGCCCGGCACTAGCGGGAGTTGCAAATGAGCAGTTCTTC
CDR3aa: CASSPALAGVANEQFF

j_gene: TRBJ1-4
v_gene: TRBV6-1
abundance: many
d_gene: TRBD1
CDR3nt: TGTGCCAGCAGTGACAGGGGGGCAACTAATGAAAAACTGTTTTTT
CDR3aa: CASSDRGATNEKLFF

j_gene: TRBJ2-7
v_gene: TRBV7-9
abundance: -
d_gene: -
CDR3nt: TGTGCCAGCAGCCCCCTGACAGGACTCTCCTACGAGCAGTACTTC
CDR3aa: CASSPLTGLSYEQYF

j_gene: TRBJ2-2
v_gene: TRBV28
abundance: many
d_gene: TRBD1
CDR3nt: TGTGCCAGCAGAACAGGGGGCGCGGACACCGGGGAGCTGTTTTTT
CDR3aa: CASRTGGADTGELFF

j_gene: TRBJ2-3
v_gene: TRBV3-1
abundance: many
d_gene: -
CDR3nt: TGTGCCAGCAGCCGGGGGGATACGCAGTATTTT
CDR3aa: CASSRGDTQYF

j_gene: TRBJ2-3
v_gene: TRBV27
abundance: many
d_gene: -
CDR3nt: TGTGCCAGCAGTTTGAAGCTTTACCGGGACCCCCGCACAGATACGCAGTATTTT
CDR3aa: CASSLKLYRDPRTDTQYF

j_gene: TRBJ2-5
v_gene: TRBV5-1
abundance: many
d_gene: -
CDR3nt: TGTGCCAGCAGCCAGCAAGAGACCCAGTACTTC
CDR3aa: CASSQQETQYF

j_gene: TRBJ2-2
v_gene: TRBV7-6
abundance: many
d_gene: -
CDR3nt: TGTGCCAGCAGCTTCACGGGACGGTTGAACACCGGGGAGCTGTTTTTT
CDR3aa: CASSFTGRLNTGELFF

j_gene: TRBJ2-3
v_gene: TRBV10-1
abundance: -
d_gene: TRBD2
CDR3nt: TGCGCCAGCAAACTAGCGGTAGAGGGGGGGACAGATACGCAGTATTTT
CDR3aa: CASKLAVEGGTDTQYF

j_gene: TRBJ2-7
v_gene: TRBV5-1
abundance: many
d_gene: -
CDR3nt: TGCGCCAGCAGCTTGGATGGGGTCGAGCAGTACTTC
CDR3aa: CASSLDGVEQYF